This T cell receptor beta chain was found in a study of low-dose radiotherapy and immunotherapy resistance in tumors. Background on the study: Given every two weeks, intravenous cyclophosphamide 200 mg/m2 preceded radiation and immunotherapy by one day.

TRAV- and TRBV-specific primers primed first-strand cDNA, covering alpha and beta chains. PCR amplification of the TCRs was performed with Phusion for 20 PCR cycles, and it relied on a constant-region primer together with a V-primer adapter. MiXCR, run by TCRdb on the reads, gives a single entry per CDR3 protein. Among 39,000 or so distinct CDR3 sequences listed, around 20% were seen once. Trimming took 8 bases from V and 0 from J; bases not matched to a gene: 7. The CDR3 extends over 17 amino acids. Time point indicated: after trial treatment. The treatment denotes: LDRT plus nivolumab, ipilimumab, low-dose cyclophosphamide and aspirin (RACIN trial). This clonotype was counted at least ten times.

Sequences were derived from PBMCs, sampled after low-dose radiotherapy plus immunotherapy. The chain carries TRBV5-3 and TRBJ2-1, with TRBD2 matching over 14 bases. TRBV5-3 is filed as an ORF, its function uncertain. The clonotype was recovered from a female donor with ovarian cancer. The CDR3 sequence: CASSPGTSGSSYNEQFF. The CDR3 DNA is TGTGCCAGCAGCCCCGGGACTAGCGGGAGCTCCTACAATGAGCAGTTCTTC.